The clone carrying this T cell receptor (beta chain) showed up many times. The antigen remains undetermined. As to time point: sample taken at primary tumor resection. Unsorted whole RNA samples from tumor, nontumor lung or frozen PBMC were sequenced. Samples came from roughly 72 TRACERx patients with untreated early-stage lung cancer. These data come from a study of spatial heterogeneity in lung cancer. Study-wide findings and caveats: Blood showed ubiquitous tumor TCRs more often at resection than at routine follow-up.

V shed 4 bases and J shed 10 bases, with 8 bases lying between them. Germline values: CDR1 SGHDN, CDR2 FVKESK. CDR3 length: 12 amino acids. Carried by each TCR cDNA molecule was a unique molecular identifier. TCRdb re-called the 5' RACE reads through MiXCR, storing one row per CDR3 protein. The table includes 15,000 to 20,000 distinct CDR3 sequences, around 20% detected once. The receptor comes from a male donor with early-stage non-small cell lung cancer. The rearrangement links TRBV14 to TRBJ1-6; D remains unclear. This specimen was PBMCs, taken at surgery. The CDR3 region is CASSRFGSPLHF. In DNA form, the CDR3 reads TGTGCCAGCAGCCGGTTTGGATCACCCCTCCACTTT.